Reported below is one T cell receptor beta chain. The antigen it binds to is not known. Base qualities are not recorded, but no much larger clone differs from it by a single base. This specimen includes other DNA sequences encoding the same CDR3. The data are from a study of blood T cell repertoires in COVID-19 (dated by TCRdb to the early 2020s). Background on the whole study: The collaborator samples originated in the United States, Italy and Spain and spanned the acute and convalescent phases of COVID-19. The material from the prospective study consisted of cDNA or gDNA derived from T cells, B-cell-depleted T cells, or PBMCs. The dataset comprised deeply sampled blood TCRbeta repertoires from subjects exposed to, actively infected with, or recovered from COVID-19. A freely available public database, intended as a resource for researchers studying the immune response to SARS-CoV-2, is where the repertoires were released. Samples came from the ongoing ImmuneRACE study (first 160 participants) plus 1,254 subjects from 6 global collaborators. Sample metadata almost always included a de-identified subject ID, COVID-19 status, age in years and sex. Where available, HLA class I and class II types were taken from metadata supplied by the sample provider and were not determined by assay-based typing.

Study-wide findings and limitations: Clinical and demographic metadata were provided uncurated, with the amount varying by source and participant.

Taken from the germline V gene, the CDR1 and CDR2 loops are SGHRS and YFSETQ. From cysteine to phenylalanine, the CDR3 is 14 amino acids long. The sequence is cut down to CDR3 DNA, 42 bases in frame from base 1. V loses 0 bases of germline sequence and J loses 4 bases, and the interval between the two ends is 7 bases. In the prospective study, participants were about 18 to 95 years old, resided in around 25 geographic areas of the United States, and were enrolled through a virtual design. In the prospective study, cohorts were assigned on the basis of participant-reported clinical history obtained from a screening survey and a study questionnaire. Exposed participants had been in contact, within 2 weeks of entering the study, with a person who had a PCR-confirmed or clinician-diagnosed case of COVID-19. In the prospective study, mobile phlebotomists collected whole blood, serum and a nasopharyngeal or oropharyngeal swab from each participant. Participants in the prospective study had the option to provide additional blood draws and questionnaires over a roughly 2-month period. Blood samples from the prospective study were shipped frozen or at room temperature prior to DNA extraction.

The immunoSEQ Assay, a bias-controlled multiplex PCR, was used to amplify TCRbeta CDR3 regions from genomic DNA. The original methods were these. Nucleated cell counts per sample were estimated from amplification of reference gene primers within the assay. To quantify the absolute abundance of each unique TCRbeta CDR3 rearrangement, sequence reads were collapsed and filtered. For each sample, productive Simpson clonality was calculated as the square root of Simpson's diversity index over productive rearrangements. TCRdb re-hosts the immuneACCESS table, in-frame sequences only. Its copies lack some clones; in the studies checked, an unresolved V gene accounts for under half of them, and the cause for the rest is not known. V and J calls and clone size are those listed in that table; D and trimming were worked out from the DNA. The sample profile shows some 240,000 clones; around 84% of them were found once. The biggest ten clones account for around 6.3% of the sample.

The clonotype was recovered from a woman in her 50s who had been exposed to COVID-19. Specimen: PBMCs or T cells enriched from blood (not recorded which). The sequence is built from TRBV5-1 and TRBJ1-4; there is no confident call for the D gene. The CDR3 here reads CASSLDRGNEKLFF. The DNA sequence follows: TGCGCCAGCAGCTTGGACCGGGGTAATGAAAAACTGTTTTTT.